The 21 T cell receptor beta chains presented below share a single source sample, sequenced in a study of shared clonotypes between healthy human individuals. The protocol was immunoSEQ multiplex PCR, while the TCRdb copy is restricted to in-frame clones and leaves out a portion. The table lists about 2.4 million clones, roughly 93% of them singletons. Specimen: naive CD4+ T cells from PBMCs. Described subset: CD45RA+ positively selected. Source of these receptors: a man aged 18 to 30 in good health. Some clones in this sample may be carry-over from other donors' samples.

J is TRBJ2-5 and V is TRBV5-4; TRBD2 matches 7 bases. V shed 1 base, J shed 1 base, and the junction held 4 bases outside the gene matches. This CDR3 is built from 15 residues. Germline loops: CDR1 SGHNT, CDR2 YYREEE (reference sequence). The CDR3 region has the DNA TGTGCCAGCAGCTTGTCCGGGGAGGGCCAAGAGACCCAGTACTTC. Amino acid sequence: CASSLSGEGQETQYF.

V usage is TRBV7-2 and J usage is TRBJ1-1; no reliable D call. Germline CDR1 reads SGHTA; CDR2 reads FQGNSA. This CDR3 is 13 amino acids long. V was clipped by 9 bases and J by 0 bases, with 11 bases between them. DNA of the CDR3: TGTGCCAGTAAGGTTCACATGAACACTGAAGCTTTCTTT. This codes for CASKVHMNTEAFF.

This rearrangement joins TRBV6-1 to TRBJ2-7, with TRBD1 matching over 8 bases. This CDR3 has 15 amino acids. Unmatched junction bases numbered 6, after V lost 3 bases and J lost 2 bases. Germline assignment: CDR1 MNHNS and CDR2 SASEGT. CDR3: CASSEKATGAYEQYF. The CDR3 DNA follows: TGTGCCAGCAGTGAGAAGGCGACAGGGGCCTACGAGCAGTACTTC.

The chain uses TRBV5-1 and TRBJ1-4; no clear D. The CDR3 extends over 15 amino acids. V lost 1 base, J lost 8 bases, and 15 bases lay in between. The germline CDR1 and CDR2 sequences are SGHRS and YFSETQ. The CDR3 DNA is TGCGCCAGCAGCTTGAAGAGGTCCCTTCAAGAAAAACTGTTTTTT. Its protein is CASSLKRSLQEKLFF. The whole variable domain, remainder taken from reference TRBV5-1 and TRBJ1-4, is KAGVTQTPRYLIKTRGQQVTLSCSPISGHRSVSWYQQTPGQGLQFLFEYFSETQRNKGNFPGRFSGRQFSNSRSEMNVSTLELGDSALYLCASSLKRSLQEKLFFGSGTQLSVL.

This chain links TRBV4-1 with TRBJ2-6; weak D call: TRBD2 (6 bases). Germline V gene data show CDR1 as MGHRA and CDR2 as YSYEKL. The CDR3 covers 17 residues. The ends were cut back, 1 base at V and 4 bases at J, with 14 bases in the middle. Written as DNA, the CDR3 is TGCGCCAGCAGCCAAGGTGGAGCGGGTGGAGGGGCCAACGTCCTGACTTTC. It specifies CASSQGGAGGGANVLTF.

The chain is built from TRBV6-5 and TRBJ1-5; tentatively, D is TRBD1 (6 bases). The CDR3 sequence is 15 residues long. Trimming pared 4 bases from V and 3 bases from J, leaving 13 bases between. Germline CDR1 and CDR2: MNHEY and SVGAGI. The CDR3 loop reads CASSSGTPDNQPQHF. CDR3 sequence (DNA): TGTGCCAGCAGTTCGGGGACACCTGACAATCAGCCCCAGCATTTT.

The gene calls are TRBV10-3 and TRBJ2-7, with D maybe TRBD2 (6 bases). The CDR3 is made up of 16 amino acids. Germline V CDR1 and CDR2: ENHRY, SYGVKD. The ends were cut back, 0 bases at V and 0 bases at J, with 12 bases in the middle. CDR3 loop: CAISESSGVPSYEQYF. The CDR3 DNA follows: TGTGCCATCAGTGAGTCATCGGGGGTCCCCTCCTACGAGCAGTACTTC.

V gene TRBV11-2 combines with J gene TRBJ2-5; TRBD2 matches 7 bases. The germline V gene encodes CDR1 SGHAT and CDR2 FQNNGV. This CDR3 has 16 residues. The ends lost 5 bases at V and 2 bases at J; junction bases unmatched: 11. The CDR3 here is CASSRRWGAGQETQYF. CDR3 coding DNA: TGTGCCAGCAGCCGGCGGTGGGGAGCGGGACAAGAGACCCAGTACTTC.

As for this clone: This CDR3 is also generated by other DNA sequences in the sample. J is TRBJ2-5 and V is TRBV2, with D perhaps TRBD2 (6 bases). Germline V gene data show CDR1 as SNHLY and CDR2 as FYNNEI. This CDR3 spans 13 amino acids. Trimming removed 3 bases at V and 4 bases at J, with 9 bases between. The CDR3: CASSDGGRETQYF. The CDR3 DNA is TGTGCCAGCAGTGACGGGGGTAGAGAGACCCAGTACTTC.

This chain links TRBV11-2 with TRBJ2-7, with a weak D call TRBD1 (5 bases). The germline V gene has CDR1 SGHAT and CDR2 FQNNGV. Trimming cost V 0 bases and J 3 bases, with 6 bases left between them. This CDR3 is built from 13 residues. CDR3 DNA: TGTGCCAGCAGCTTAGAGGGGCTCTACGAGCAGTACTTC. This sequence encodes CASSLEGLYEQYF.

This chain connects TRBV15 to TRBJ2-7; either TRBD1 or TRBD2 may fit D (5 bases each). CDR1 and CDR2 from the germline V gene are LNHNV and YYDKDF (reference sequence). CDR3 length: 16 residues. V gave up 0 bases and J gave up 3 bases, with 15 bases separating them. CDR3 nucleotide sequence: TGTGCCACCAGCAGAGATGCAGGGAGTCTCCTCTACGAGCAGTACTTC. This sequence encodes CATSRDAGSLLYEQYF.

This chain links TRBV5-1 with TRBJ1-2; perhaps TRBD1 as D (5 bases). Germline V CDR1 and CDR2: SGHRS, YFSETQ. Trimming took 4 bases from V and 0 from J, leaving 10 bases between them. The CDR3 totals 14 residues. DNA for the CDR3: TGCGCCAGCAGCCGGGGCGGAACTAACTATGGCTACACCTTC. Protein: CASSRGGTNYGYTF.

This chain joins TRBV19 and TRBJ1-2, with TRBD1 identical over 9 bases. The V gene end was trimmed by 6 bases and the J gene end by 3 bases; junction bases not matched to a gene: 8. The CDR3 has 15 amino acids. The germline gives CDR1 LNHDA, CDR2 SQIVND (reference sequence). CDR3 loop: CASSPDRGSDYGYTF. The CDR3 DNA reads TGTGCCAGTAGCCCGGACAGGGGCAGCGACTATGGCTACACCTTC. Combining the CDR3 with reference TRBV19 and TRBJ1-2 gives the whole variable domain DGGITQSPKYLFRKEGQNVTLSCEQNLNHDAMYWYRQDPGQGLRLIYYSQIVNDFQKGDIAEGYSVSREKKESFPLTVTSAQKNPTAFYLCASSPDRGSDYGYTFGSGTRLTVV.

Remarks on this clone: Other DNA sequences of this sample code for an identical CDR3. The CDR3 loop reads CASSQGGGNTEAFF. The CDR3 DNA is TGTGCCAGCAGCCAGGGAGGTGGGAACACTGAAGCTTTCTTT. The rearrangement uses TRBV4-2 and TRBJ1-1; D unresolved. The germline V and J ends were trimmed by 3 bases and 1 base, with 9 bases remaining between them. Germline assignment: CDR1 LGHNA and CDR2 YNFKEQ. This CDR3 is 14 amino acids long.

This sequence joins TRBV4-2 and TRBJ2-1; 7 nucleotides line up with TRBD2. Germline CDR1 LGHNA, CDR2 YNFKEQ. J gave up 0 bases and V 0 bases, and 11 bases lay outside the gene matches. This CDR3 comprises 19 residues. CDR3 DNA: TGTGCCAGCAGCCAAGATAGGCCTAGCGGTCTTCCCTCCTACAATGAGCAGTTCTTC. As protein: CASSQDRPSGLPSYNEQFF.

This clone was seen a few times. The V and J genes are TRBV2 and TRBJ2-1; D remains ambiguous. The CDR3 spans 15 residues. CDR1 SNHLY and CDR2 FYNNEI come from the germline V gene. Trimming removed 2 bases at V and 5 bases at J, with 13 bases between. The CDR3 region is CASSESWAPDNEQFF. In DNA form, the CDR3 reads TGTGCCAGCAGTGAATCATGGGCGCCCGACAATGAGCAGTTCTTC.

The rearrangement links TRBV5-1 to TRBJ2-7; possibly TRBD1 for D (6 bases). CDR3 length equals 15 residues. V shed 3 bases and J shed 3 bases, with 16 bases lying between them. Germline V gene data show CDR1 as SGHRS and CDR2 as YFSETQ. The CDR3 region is CASSSTTGLIYEQYF. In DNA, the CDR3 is TGCGCCAGCAGCTCGACGACAGGTTTGATCTACGAGCAGTACTTC.

Here the CDR3 reads CASPRAKGEKLFF. The CDR3 region has the DNA TGTGCCAGTCCCCGGGCCAAGGGTGAAAAACTGTTTTTT. The V and J genes are TRBV7-3 and TRBJ1-4; no clear D gene. The CDR3 has 13 amino acids. V dropped 9 bases and J dropped 7 bases, with 15 bases sitting between them. Germline V gives CDR1 SGHTA, CDR2 FQGTGA.

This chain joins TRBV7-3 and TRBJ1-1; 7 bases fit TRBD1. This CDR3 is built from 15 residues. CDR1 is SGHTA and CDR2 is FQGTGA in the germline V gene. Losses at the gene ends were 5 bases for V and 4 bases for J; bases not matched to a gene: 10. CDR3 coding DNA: TGTGCCAGCAGCCCCCAACAGGGGATCTTCACTGAAGCTTTCTTT. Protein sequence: CASSPQQGIFTEAFF.

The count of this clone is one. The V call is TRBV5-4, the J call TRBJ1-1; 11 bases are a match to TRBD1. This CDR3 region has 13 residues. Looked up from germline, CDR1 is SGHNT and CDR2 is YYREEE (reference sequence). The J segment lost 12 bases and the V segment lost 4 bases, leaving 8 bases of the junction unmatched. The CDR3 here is CASSASGTGGTFF. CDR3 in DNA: TGTGCCAGCAGCGCTTCCGGGACAGGGGGTACTTTCTTT.

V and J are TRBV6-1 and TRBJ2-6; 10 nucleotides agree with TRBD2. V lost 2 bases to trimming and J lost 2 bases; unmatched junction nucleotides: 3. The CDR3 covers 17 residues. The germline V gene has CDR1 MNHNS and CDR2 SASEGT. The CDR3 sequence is CASSETSGDPGANVLTF. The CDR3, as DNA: TGTGCCAGCAGTGAAACTAGCGGGGATCCTGGGGCCAACGTCCTGACTTTC.